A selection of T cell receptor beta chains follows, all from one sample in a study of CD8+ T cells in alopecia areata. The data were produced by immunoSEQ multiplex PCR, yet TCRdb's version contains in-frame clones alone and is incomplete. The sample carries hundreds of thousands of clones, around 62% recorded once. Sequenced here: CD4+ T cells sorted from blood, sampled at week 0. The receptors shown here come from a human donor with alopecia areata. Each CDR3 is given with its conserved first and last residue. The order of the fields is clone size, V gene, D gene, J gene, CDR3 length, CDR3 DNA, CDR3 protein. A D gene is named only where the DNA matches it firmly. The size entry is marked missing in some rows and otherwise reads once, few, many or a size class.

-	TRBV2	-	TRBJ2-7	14	TGTGCCAGCAGTGTAACCGGGATCTCCTACGAGCAGTACTTC	CASSVTGISYEQYF
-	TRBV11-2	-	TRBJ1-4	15	TGTGCCAGCAGCTTTCGAGTTGCAACTAATGAAAAACTGTTTTTT	CASSFRVATNEKLFF
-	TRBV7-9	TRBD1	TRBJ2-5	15	TGTGCCAGCAGACGAGGGACAGACCCCCAAGAGACCCAGTACTTC	CASRRGTDPQETQYF
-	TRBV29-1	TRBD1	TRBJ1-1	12	TGCAGCGCCAAGGGGGCGATTTTGGGAGCTTTCTTT	CSAKGAILGAFF
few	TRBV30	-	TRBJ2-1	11	TGTGCCTGGAGGGAATTACGTGAGCAGTTCTTC	CAWRELREQFF
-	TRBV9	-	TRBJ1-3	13	TGTGCCAGCAGCGTATCCACTGGAAACACCATATATTTT	CASSVSTGNTIYF
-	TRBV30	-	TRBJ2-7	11	TGTGCCTGGAGTCTCCTCTACGAGCAGTACTTC	CAWSLLYEQYF
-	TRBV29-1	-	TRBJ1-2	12	TGCAGCGTTGGGACAGCAGGCCATGGCTACACCTTC	CSVGTAGHGYTF
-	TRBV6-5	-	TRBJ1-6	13	TGTGCCAGCAGTTACGGGTATAATTCACCCCTCCACTTT	CASSYGYNSPLHF
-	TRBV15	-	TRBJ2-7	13	TGTGCCACCAGCAGAGCGGGAGTCTCTGAGCAGTACTTC	CATSRAGVSEQYF
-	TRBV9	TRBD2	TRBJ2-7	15	TGTGCCAGCAGCGTAGGACTAGCGGATAGGTACGAGCAGTACTTC	CASSVGLADRYEQYF
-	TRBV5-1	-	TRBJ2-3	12	TGCGCCAGCAGGCCCAGCACAGATACGCAGTATTTT	CASRPSTDTQYF
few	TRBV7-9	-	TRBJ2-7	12	TGTGCCAGCAGCTTCCCTGAGCTCGAGCAGTACTTC	CASSFPELEQYF
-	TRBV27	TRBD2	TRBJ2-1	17	TGTGCCAGCAGTTTATGGGTAGCGGGGCGGGGGGAGGATGAGCAGTTCTTC	CASSLWVAGRGEDEQFF
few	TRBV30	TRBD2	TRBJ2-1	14	TGTGCCTGCAATAGCGGGACGGGGTACAATGAGCAGTTCTTC	CACNSGTGYNEQFF
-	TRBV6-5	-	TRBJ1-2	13	TGTGCCAGCAGTGTAGCAGGACACTATGGCTACACCTTC	CASSVAGHYGYTF
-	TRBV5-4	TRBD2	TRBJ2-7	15	TGTGCCAGCAGCATCCCGGGACTAGCGGATTACGAGCAGTACTTC	CASSIPGLADYEQYF
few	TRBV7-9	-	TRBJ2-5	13	TGTGCCAGCAGCTTATTGGTTCTAGAGACCCAGTACTTC	CASSLLVLETQYF
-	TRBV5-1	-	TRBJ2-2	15	TGCGCCAGCACAGGACAACGGGCGGGCACCGGGGAGCTGTTTTTT	CASTGQRAGTGELFF
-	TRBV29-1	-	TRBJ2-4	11	TGCAGCGTTGAAGTCCAAAACATTCAGTACTTC	CSVEVQNIQYF
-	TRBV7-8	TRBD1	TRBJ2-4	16	TGTGCCAGCAGGCCCGACAGGGGGCTAGCCAAAAACATTCAGTACTTC	CASRPDRGLAKNIQYF
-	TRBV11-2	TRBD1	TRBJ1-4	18	TGTGCCAGCAGCCCCCGACAGGGGGCCGTTTCGACTAATGAAAAACTGTTTTTT	CASSPRQGAVSTNEKLFF
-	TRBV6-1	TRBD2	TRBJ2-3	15	TGTGCCAGCACACGACTAGCGGGGAGCACAGATACGCAGTATTTT	CASTRLAGSTDTQYF
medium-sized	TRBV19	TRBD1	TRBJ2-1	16	TGTGCCAGTAGTATCGGGACAGGGAGAGTTGGCAATGAGCAGTTCTTC	CASSIGTGRVGNEQFF
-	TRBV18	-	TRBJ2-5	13	TGTGCCAGCTCACCACCGAACCAAGAGACCCAGTACTTC	CASSPPNQETQYF
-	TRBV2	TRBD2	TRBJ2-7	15	TGTGCCAGCAGTGAAGCGGTCGCGGGGGGCGACGAGCAGTACTTC	CASSEAVAGGDEQYF
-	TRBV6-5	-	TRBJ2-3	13	TGTGCCAGCAAGAAGGGGAGCACAGATACGCAGTATTTT	CASKKGSTDTQYF
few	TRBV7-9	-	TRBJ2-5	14	TGTGCCAGCAGCTTAGGGACGGTAGCGGAGACCCAGTACTTC	CASSLGTVAETQYF
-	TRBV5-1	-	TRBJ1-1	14	TGCGCCAGCAGCTTGGTCCAGGGGAACACTGAAGCTTTCTTT	CASSLVQGNTEAFF
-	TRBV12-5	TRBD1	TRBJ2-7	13	TGTGCTAGCGGTACAGGGGTCGATACCGAGCAGTACTTC	CASGTGVDTEQYF
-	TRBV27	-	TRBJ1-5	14	TGTGCCAGCAGTTTAGTACCAGGAACCCAGCCCCAGCATTTT	CASSLVPGTQPQHF
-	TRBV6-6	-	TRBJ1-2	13	TGTGCCAGCAGGACAGGCGGTAACTATGGCTACACCTTC	CASRTGGNYGYTF
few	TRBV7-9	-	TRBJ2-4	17	TGTGCCAGCAGCCAAGCTAAGGGACAAGGGAACAAAAACATTCAGTACTTC	CASSQAKGQGNKNIQYF
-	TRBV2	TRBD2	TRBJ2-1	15	TGTGCCAGCAGGGGGACTAGCGGGATGTACAATGAGCAGTTCTTC	CASRGTSGMYNEQFF
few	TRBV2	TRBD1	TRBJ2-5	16	TGTGCCAGCAGTCTAATGACAGGGAGCCCAACAGAGACCCAGTACTTC	CASSLMTGSPTETQYF
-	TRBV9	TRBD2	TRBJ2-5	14	TGTGCCAGCGCTTTAGCGGGAGGGCCGGAGACCCAGTACTTC	CASALAGGPETQYF
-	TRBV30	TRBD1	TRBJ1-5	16	TGTGCCTGGAGTGTAACCGGGACAGGGGGCAATCAGCCCCAGCATTTT	CAWSVTGTGGNQPQHF
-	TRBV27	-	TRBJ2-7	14	TGTGCCAGCAGTTCCCAGGGAGAGCTGGGCGAGCAGTACTTC	CASSSQGELGEQYF
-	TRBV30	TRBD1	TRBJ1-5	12	TGTGCCTGGAGCCAGACAGGGGGACCCCAGCATTTT	CAWSQTGGPQHF
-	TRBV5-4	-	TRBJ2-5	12	TGTGCCAGCAGCTTACCTAGGGAGACCCAGTACTTC	CASSLPRETQYF
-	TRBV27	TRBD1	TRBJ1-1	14	TGTGCCAGCAGTCAACGACAGGGCGGCACTGAAGCTTTCTTT	CASSQRQGGTEAFF
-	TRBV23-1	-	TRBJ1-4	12	TGCGCCAGCAGTCAATCGGGTGAAAAACTGTTTTTT	CASSQSGEKLFF
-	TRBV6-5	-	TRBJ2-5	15	TGTGCCAGCAGTTACTCGCCTCGGCTACAAGAGACCCAGTACTTC	CASSYSPRLQETQYF
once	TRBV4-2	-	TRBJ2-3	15	TGTGCCAGCAGCCTTTCCGGGCCCAACACAGATACGCAGTATTTT	CASSLSGPNTDTQYF
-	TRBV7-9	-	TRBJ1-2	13	TGTGCCAGCAGCCCCGGGGGGGATGGTGGCTACACCTTC	CASSPGGDGGYTF
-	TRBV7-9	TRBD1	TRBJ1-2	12	TGTGCCAGCAGCGCCACAGGGGGTGGCTACACCTTC	CASSATGGGYTF
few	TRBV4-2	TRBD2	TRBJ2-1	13	TGTGCCAGCAGCCATCGGGGGGACAATGAGCAGTTCTTC	CASSHRGDNEQFF
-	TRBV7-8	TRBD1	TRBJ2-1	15	TGTGCCAGCAGCTCTAAACGGACAGGGATCGATGAGCAGTTCTTC	CASSSKRTGIDEQFF
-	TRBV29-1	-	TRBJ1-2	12	TGCAGCGTTCTAAGGCGGGCCTATGGCTACACCTTC	CSVLRRAYGYTF
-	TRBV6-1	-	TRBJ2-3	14	TGTGCCAGCAGTGGAGGGGCAGCCACAGATACGCAGTATTTT	CASSGGAATDTQYF
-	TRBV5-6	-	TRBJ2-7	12	TGTGCCAGCAGCGGCCCCTCCTACGAGCAGTACTTC	CASSGPSYEQYF